This T cell receptor beta chain was sequenced during a study of T-cell memory formation after mild COVID-19. Broader study findings: Those CD4+ clones that contracted were mainly in CM and EM (CD8+ ones in EMRA).

The CDR3 loop spans 15 amino acids. Germline CDR1 and CDR2: MNHEY and SVGAGI. V lost 2 bases, J lost 6 bases, and 17 bases lay in between. Constant-segment primers served in 5'RACE that generated TCR alpha and TCR beta cDNA libraries bearing sample barcodes and UMIs. In TCRdb, the 5' RACE reads were re-called with MiXCR into one record per CDR3 protein. The data hold 180,000 or so distinct CDR3 sequences, with around a tenth observed a single time. This clonotype was observed at least ten times. Antigen: not known. The chain employs TRBV6-5 and TRBJ2-7; D possibly corresponds to TRBD1 (5 bases). Sequencing input: PBMCs or a T cell subset sorted from them (not recorded which). This receptor was identified in a man in his late teens or twenties who had mild COVID-19 (a few samples of this study predate the infection). Cell type and time point are not known. CDR3 DNA sequence: TGTGCCAGCAGTTACCGGCAGACAGCCGGTGTCGAGCAGTACTTC. As protein: CASSYRQTAGVEQYF.